Listed below are T cell receptor beta chains from one sample, sequenced in a study of beta chain features in type 1 diabetes. Profiled with immunoSEQ multiplex PCR; TCRdb holds only in-frame clones, not every one. Of almost 350,000 clones listed, about 19% are singletons. The sequencing sample was made of naive CD4+ T cells from blood. The receptors were sampled from a young woman in good health. Both conserved end residues are part of each CDR3. The D gene is left open where the match is weak. Size values are once, few and many counts, or a class for expanded clones, and some rows have none.

TRBJ2-3 | TRBV5-1 | . | few | CASSLATTSTDTQYF | TGCGCCAGCAGCTTGGCTACTACTAGCACAGATACGCAGTATTTT
TRBJ2-7 | TRBV30 | TRBD1 | . | CAWSWTGTGEQYF | TGTGCCTGGAGCTGGACAGGGACTGGGGAGCAGTACTTC
TRBJ2-5 | TRBV29-1 | . | few | CSVRSPIRKETQYF | TGCAGCGTCAGGTCGCCTATTCGCAAAGAGACCCAGTACTTC
TRBJ2-7 | TRBV18 | TRBD2 | . | CASSPPWERGRDEQYF | TGTGCCAGCTCACCACCGTGGGAGCGGGGGCGGGACGAGCAGTACTTC
TRBJ2-7 | TRBV29-1 | TRBD1 | few | CSVGTGDDHYEQYF | TGCAGCGTGGGGACAGGGGATGACCATTACGAGCAGTACTTC
TRBJ1-5 | TRBV7-9 | TRBD1 | . | CASSSQGAGQPQHF | TGTGCCAGCAGTTCTCAGGGGGCCGGGCAGCCCCAGCATTTT
TRBJ2-1 | TRBV30 | . | . | CAWKSLAVYYNEQFF | TGTGCCTGGAAATCCCTGGCGGTCTACTACAATGAGCAGTTCTTC
TRBJ2-2 | TRBV5-4 | TRBD2 | few | CASSLAGTRETGELFF | TGTGCCAGCAGCTTGGCCGGGACTAGAGAGACCGGGGAGCTGTTTTTT
TRBJ1-5 | TRBV7-2 | TRBD1 | few | CASSLGTGQFQHF | TGTGCCAGCAGCTTAGGGACAGGGCAGTTCCAGCATTTT
TRBJ2-5 | TRBV6-5 | . | few | CASKTPGETQYF | TGTGCCAGCAAAACTCCGGGGGAGACCCAGTACTTC
TRBJ2-1 | TRBV9 | TRBD2 | . | CASSPTGTSSNEQFF | TGTGCCAGCAGCCCGACCGGGACTAGCAGCAATGAGCAGTTCTTC
TRBJ1-1 | TRBV10-3 | TRBD1 | . | CATGQGMNTEAFF | TGTGCCACCGGACAGGGAATGAACACTGAAGCTTTCTTT